The 17 T cell receptor beta chains reported below all come from one sample, sequenced in a study of cytomegalovirus exposure and HLA in healthy donors. The primer mix had 60 Vbeta and 13 Jbeta primers. TCRdb's copy holds only in-frame clones and misses some; the assay was immunoSEQ multiplex PCR. Of 72,000 or so clones in the sample, roughly 69% were seen once. The specimen was PBMCs. The origin of the receptors is a woman aged 45-59 years in good health and CMV-seronegative.

The chain links TRBV18 to TRBJ1-2; 7 nucleotides agree with TRBD1. The trim removed 2 bases at V and 7 bases at J, leaving 7 bases unmatched. The CDR3 spans 14 residues. CDR1 and CDR2 from the germline V gene are KGHSH and LQKENI. The CDR3 reads CASSPDREVAGYTF. The CDR3 DNA follows: TGTGCCAGCTCACCAGACAGGGAGGTGGCTGGCTACACCTTC. The full variable domain, completed using reference TRBV18 and TRBJ1-2, is NAGVMQNPRHLVRRRGQEARLRCSPMKGHSHVYWYRQLPEEGLKFMVYLQKENIIDESGMPKERFSAEFPKEGPSILRIQQVVRGDSAAYFCASSPDREVAGYTFGSGTRLTVV.

J is TRBJ2-7 and V is TRBV11-1; TRBD2 aligns across 10 bases. Germline loops: CDR1 SGHAT, CDR2 FQDESV (reference sequence). The CDR3 spans 13 residues. The V and J ends lost 11 bases and 3 bases, in that order; junction bases with no gene match: 7. The CDR3 nucleotides read TGTGCCTCTTCCCTAGCGGGAGACTACGAGCAGTACTTC. It encodes CASSLAGDYEQYF.

The chain couples TRBV28 to TRBJ1-4; D is unclear. Germline V lookup: CDR1 MDHEN, CDR2 SYDVKM. This CDR3 comprises 14 residues. Trimming shortened V by 2 bases and J by 7 bases, and 11 bases separated the two germline ends. The CDR3 coding sequence is TGTGCCAGCAGTTTAAGGGTGGGAGTTGAAAAACTGTTTTTT. It specifies CASSLRVGVEKLFF.

The chain recombines TRBV29-1 with TRBJ2-7, with 8 bases lining up with TRBD1. The germline V gene has CDR1 SQVTM and CDR2 ANQGSEA. This CDR3 comprises 19 residues. V shed 7 bases and J 3 bases; nucleotides not matched to a gene: 26. The CDR3 bases are TGCAGCGCCCTATCCCCCCCTGGACAGGGAGGCTCCAGCGGCTACGAGCAGTACTTC. It translates to CSALSPPGQGGSSGYEQYF.

The chain joins TRBV28 to TRBJ1-4; D is ambiguous. Germline CDR1 is MDHEN and CDR2 is SYDVKM. CDR3 length: 13 amino acids. Trimming took off 6 bases at V and 8 bases at J, with 13 bases between the two ends. CDR3 DNA sequence: TGTGCCAGCAGACTAGGGCCCCGGGAAAAACTGTTTTTT. The encoded protein is CASRLGPREKLFF. The variable domain in full, completed from reference TRBV28 and TRBJ1-4, reads DVKVTQSSRYLVKRTGEKVFLECVQDMDHENMFWYRQDPGLGLRLIYFSYDVKMKEKGDIPEGYSVSREKKERFSLILESASTNQTSMYLCASRLGPREKLFFGSGTQLSVL.

J is TRBJ1-4 and V is TRBV28; tentative D call: TRBD1 (6 bases). There are 11 residues in the CDR3. The V gene lost 8 bases and the J gene lost 5 bases, with 6 bases spanning the gap. From germline, CDR1 is MDHEN and CDR2 SYDVKM. This CDR3 reads CASGQNEKLFF. The CDR3 DNA reads TGTGCCAGCGGACAGAATGAAAAACTGTTTTTT.

This clone was detected a few times. The chain joins TRBV7-3 to TRBJ1-1; D gene ambiguous. The CDR3 extends over 15 amino acids. Looked up from germline, CDR1 is SGHTA and CDR2 is FQGTGA. V was clipped by 5 bases and J by 0 bases, with 13 bases between them. CDR3 residues: CASSPYGGLNTEAFF. CDR3 DNA: TGTGCCAGCAGCCCTTATGGCGGATTGAACACTGAAGCTTTCTTT. Looking up the rest from reference TRBV7-3 and TRBJ1-1 gives the full variable domain: GAGVSQTPSNKVTEKGKYVELRCDPISGHTALYWYRQSLGQGPEFLIYFQGTGAADDSGLPNDRFFAVRPEGSVSTLKIQRTERGDSAVYLCASSPYGGLNTEAFFGQGTRLTVV.

This clone was seen only once. The genes are TRBV11-2 and TRBJ2-1; D call uncertain. Germline V gene data show CDR1 as SGHAT and CDR2 as FQNNGV. The CDR3 totals 11 residues. V was clipped by 3 bases and J by 14 bases, with 11 bases between them. The CDR3 DNA is TGTGCCAGCAGCTTGGTCATGGGCAAGTTCTTC. It is translated as CASSLVMGKFF.

The chain joins TRBV7-2 to TRBJ2-1, with 8 bases that match TRBD2. V lost 4 bases, J lost 13 bases, and 6 bases stayed unmatched. The germline V gene encodes CDR1 SGHTA and CDR2 FQGNSA. The CDR3 consists of 12 residues. Here the CDR3 DNA reads TGTGCCAGCAGCTCGCCGGGACTAGGACAGTTCTTC. Protein sequence: CASSSPGLGQFF.

The V gene is TRBV5-1, the J gene TRBJ2-5; TRBD2 is a possible D gene (6 bases). The V gene lost 3 bases and the J gene lost 7 bases, with 16 bases spanning the gap. The CDR3 totals 14 residues. Germline V gives CDR1 SGHRS, CDR2 YFSETQ. Here the CDR3 DNA reads TGCGCCAGCAGCTACCTTAGCGGCCTAGGGACCCAGTACTTC. This gives the protein CASSYLSGLGTQYF.

In this sample, this clone turned up once. This chain uses TRBV7-2 with TRBJ2-3; 10 positions match TRBD1. The V segment lost 5 bases and the J segment 1 base; nucleotides outside the gene matches: 6. Germline V gene sequence: CDR1 SGHTA, CDR2 FQGNSA. CDR3 length: 16 amino acids. The CDR3 reads CASSPMGTGGTDTQYF. In nucleotides, the CDR3 is TGTGCCAGCAGCCCTATGGGGACAGGGGGCACAGATACGCAGTATTTT.

The rearrangement joins TRBV10-1 to TRBJ2-1, with D unclear. The CDR3 totals 15 residues. CDR1 is WNHNN and CDR2 is SYGVQD in the germline V gene (reference sequence). Deletions cut 2 bases from V and 0 bases from J, with 8 bases between. The DNA for the CDR3 is TGCGCCAGCAGTGAGATGCGGAGCTCCTACAATGAGCAGTTCTTC. It is translated as CASSEMRSSYNEQFF.

The chain joins TRBV30 to TRBJ1-5; D perhaps matches TRBD1 (6 bases). The CDR3 contains 15 residues. Looked up from germline, CDR1 is GTSNPN and CDR2 is SVGIG (reference sequence). V shed 5 bases and J shed 3 bases, with 17 bases lying between them. CDR3 in DNA: TGTGCCTGGTCCCTCCAAGGACAGTTCAATCAGCCCCAGCATTTT. This translates into CAWSLQGQFNQPQHF.

V is TRBV5-4 and J is TRBJ1-1; 7 bases are a match to TRBD1. This CDR3 is built from 15 residues. Germline V gene sequence: CDR1 SGHNT, CDR2 YYREEE (reference sequence). The ends lost 0 bases at V and 2 bases at J; junction bases unmatched: 4. The chain's CDR3 is CASSLAGGLNTEAFF. CDR3 DNA: TGTGCCAGCAGCTTGGCAGGGGGACTCAACACTGAAGCTTTCTTT.

The chain has TRBV7-3 and TRBJ1-1, with a possible D match to TRBD1 (5 bases). The CDR3 spans 13 residues. V shed 8 bases and J shed 2 bases, with 12 bases lying between them. Germline CDR1 SGHTA, CDR2 FQGTGA. The CDR3 coding sequence is TGTGCCAGCGCGCAGGGCGGAAACACTGAAGCTTTCTTT. Its translation is CASAQGGNTEAFF.

The CDR3 DNA follows: TGCGCCAGCAGCCAAGATCCGGCGGGGGGGGAGCTGTTTTTT. Residues: CASSQDPAGGELFF. V is TRBV4-3 and J is TRBJ2-2, with TRBD2 as a possible D gene (6 bases). Germline V gene data show CDR1 as LGHNA and CDR2 as YSLEER. The CDR3 extends over 14 amino acids. The ends were cut back, 0 bases at V and 8 bases at J, with 10 bases in the middle.

The rearrangement uses TRBV6-6 and TRBJ1-5, with 8 bases lining up with TRBD1. CDR1 MNHNY and CDR2 SVGAGI come from the germline V gene (reference sequence). Trimming removed 7 bases from V and 6 bases from J; junction bases left unmatched: 2. The CDR3 has 12 amino acids. The DNA for the CDR3 is TGTGCCAGCATTACAGGGGGTCAGCCCCAGCATTTT. As protein: CASITGGQPQHF.